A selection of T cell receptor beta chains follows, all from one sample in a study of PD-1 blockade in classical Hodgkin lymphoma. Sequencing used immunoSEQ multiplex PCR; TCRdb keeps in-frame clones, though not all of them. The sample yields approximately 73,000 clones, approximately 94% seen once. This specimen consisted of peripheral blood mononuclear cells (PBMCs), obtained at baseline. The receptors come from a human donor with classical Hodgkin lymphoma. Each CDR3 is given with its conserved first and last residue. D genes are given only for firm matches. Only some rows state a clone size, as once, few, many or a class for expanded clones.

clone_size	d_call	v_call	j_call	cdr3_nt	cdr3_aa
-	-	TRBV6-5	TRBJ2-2	TGTGCCAGCAGTTACTCGAAAGGGAACACCGGGGAGCTGTTTTTT	CASSYSKGNTGELFF
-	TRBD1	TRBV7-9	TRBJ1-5	TGTGCCAGCAGCTTAATCGCGGGACAGGGGGGCAATCAGCCCCAGCATTTT	CASSLIAGQGGNQPQHF
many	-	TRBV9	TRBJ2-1	TGTGCCAGCAGCGCCGGGACTCAGTCAGGCAATGAGCAGTTCTTC	CASSAGTQSGNEQFF
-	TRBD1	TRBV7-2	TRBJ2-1	TGTGCCAGCAGCTTAGATGTTGGACAGGCATCCAATGAGCAGTTCTTC	CASSLDVGQASNEQFF
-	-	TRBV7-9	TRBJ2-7	TGTGCCAGCAGCTTGGTTAGCTCCTACGAGCAGTACTTC	CASSLVSSYEQYF
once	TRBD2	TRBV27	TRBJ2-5	TGTGCCAGCATCAAAGTCCCCTCCCCCAGCGGGACAGAGACCCAGTACTTC	CASIKVPSPSGTETQYF
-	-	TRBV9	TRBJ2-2	TGTGCCAGCAGCATAGACTCAGAGAACACCGGGGAGCTGTTTTTT	CASSIDSENTGELFF
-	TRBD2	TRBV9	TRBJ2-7	TGTGCCAGCAGCACAGATAGCGGGGGGGTTGACGAGCAGTACTTC	CASSTDSGGVDEQYF
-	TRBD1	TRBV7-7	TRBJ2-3	TGTGCCAGCAGCCCGGGACAGGCAAGCACAGATACGCAGTATTTT	CASSPGQASTDTQYF
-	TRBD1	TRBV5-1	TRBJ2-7	TGCGCCAGCAGCTCTTATGAAACAGGGGTATACGAGCAGTACTTC	CASSSYETGVYEQYF
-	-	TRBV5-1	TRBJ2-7	TGCGCCAGCAGCTCCCCCTGGGGGGCGGCTTATGACTACGAGCAGTACTTC	CASSSPWGAAYDYEQYF